This TCR beta chain was sequenced in a study of T cell responses to AZD1222 COVID-19 vaccine. Across the study: It was second doses at about 4 or about 12 weeks that were pooled.

The CDR3 loop spans 12 amino acids. Germline CDR1 is MDHEN and CDR2 is SYDVKM. The V and J ends lost 3 bases and 5 bases respectively, with 7 bases between them. Method: immunoSEQ multiplex PCR; TCRdb's copy keeps in-frame clones and lacks some. The data contain more than 95,000 clones, approximately 90% of them seen just once; the ten biggest clones take up just under 7.5%. With respect to this clone: The antigen is not known.

Study conclusions and caveats: Spike-specific TCR breadth and depth went up after people got two AZD1222 doses.

The chain carries TRBV28 and TRBJ1-2, with D unclear. Sequenced material: peripheral blood, taken on day 0 of AZD1222 vaccination. The TCR comes from an adult in good health. In nucleotides, the CDR3 is TGTGCCAGCAGTTTGGGAGATTATGGCTACACCTTC. Protein product: CASSLGDYGYTF.